What follows describes a single TCR beta chain. Its target is not known. CDR3 size: 14 residues. CDR1 is LGHNA, CDR2 YNFKEQ, per germline. Trimming cost V 0 bases and J 6 bases; bases outside gene matches: 4. The PCR had 60 Vbeta and 13 Jbeta primers. The data were produced by immunoSEQ multiplex PCR, yet TCRdb's version contains in-frame clones alone and is incomplete. In the table there are tens of thousands of clones, 85% to 90% of which are singletons. This entry is derived from a study of cytomegalovirus exposure and HLA in healthy donors. Whole-study findings and limits: Relative to equally common others, HLA-associated TCR beta chains showed greater clonal expansion in a later analysis. Previously analyzed data showed that most TCR beta V segments were productive at a frequency of about 90% or about 30%.

Specimen: PBMCs. The chain employs TRBV4-2 and TRBJ2-7; 8 bases fit TRBD2. The clonotype was recovered from a female donor in good health and CMV-seronegative. The CDR3 spells CASSQEAGVVEQYF. Here the CDR3 DNA reads TGTGCCAGCAGCCAAGAAGCGGGAGTTGTCGAGCAGTACTTC.